Listed here are 21 T cell receptor beta chains from one sample, sequenced in a study of cytomegalovirus exposure and HLA in healthy donors. With 60 Vbeta and 13 Jbeta primers, the PCR was carried out. The protocol was immunoSEQ multiplex PCR, while the TCRdb copy is restricted to in-frame clones and leaves out a portion. Of approximately 110,000 clones in the sample, around 63% are singletons; the top ten hold 3.2%. Sequenced: PBMCs. These receptors all stem from a man aged 25 to 40 in good health and CMV-seronegative.

The DNA for the CDR3 is TGCGCCAGCAGCATAGGGACAGGTGGAGCCGGGGAGCTGTTTTTT. Translation gives CASSIGTGGAGELFF. This chain connects TRBV5-1 to TRBJ2-2; 8 bases agree with TRBD1. V shed 4 bases and J 6 bases; nucleotides not matched to a gene: 8. The CDR3 totals 15 residues. Per the germline V gene, CDR1 is SGHRS and CDR2 is YFSETQ.

This clone was detected a few times. The CDR3 DNA is TGTGCCAGCAGTCCGTCAAACCCACAGGGAGAGACCCAGTACTTC. Translation gives CASSPSNPQGETQYF. The chain has TRBV27 and TRBJ2-5, with D possibly matching TRBD1 (6 bases). Germline V gene data show CDR1 as MNHEY and CDR2 as SMNVEV (reference sequence). The CDR3 consists of 15 residues. Trimming stripped 5 bases from V and 4 bases from J, with 17 bases between.

This clone has only a few counts. The chain combines TRBV30 with TRBJ1-6, with D uncertain. Germline CDR1 and CDR2: GTSNPN and SVGIG (reference sequence). The CDR3 loop spans 13 amino acids. V shed 2 bases and J shed 8 bases, with 10 bases lying between them. The CDR3 is CAWSPQVDSPLHF. The DNA for the CDR3 is TGTGCCTGGAGTCCCCAGGTGGATTCACCCCTCCACTTT.

The rearrangement uses TRBV7-8 and TRBJ2-7, with 8 nucleotides matching TRBD1. CDR3 length: 15 residues. V lost 2 bases to trimming and J lost 3 bases; unmatched junction nucleotides: 6. The germline gives CDR1 SGHVS, CDR2 FQNEAQ. Written as DNA, the CDR3 is TGTGCCAGCAGCTTAAGTAGACAGGGGTTCTACGAGCAGTACTTC. Translated: CASSLSRQGFYEQYF.

The gene calls are TRBV9 and TRBJ1-1; no reliable D call. Between the trimmed V and J ends, which lost 4 bases and 0 bases, there was a span of 13 bases. This CDR3 comprises 15 residues. Germline V gene sequence: CDR1 SGDLS, CDR2 YYNGEE. CDR3 DNA: TGTGCCAGCAGCCCTCAAGACATCTTGAACACTGAAGCTTTCTTT. This translates into CASSPQDILNTEAFF.

This sequence joins TRBV9 and TRBJ2-3; 7 positions match TRBD1. The junction had 6 bases not matched to a gene; V was cut back by 0 bases and J by 5 bases. Germline CDR1 and CDR2: SGDLS and YYNGEE. CDR3 length equals 15 residues. The CDR3 nucleotides read TGTGCCAGCAGCGTAGGACAGGGAATTGTAGATACGCAGTATTTT. This encodes CASSVGQGIVDTQYF. The whole variable domain, filled in from reference TRBV9 and TRBJ2-3, reads DSGVTQTPKHLITATGQRVTLRCSPRSGDLSVYWYQQSLDQGLQFLIQYYNGEERAKGNILERFSAQQFPDLHSELNLSSLELGDSALYFCASSVGQGIVDTQYFGPGTRLTVL.

The rearrangement uses TRBV30 and TRBJ1-5; 9 bases are shared with TRBD1. Germline V gives CDR1 GTSNPN, CDR2 SVGIG (reference sequence). The V gene end was trimmed by 0 bases and the J gene end by 1 base; junction bases not matched to a gene: 4. The CDR3 length is 16 residues. The CDR3 DNA reads TGTGCCTGGAGTGTACAAGGACAGGGGAGCAATCAGCCCCAGCATTTT. It is translated as CAWSVQGQGSNQPQHF.

The chain has TRBV4-3 and TRBJ2-2; 9 positions match TRBD2. Germline V gene lookup returns CDR1 LGHNA and CDR2 YSLEER. Trimming cost V 0 bases and J 0 bases; bases outside gene matches: 5. The CDR3 is made up of 18 amino acids. CDR3 DNA: TGCGCCAGCAGCCAAGATGGGCTAGCGGGGTCGAACACCGGGGAGCTGTTTTTT. Its translation is CASSQDGLAGSNTGELFF.

This sequence joins TRBV19 and TRBJ2-2; 9 nucleotides align to TRBD1. The CDR3 sequence is 16 residues long. With 6 bases clipped from V and 4 bases from J, the junction kept 9 bases outside the gene matches. CDR1 is LNHDA and CDR2 is SQIVND in the germline V gene (reference sequence). The CDR3 reads CASSPRPTGGTGELFF. The DNA of the CDR3 is TGTGCCAGTAGCCCCCGGCCGACAGGGGGCACCGGGGAGCTGTTTTTT.

The count of this clone is one. J is TRBJ2-3 and V is TRBV4-3, with TRBD2 identical over 7 bases. The V segment lost 3 bases and the J segment 0 bases; nucleotides outside the gene matches: 9. There are 17 residues in the CDR3. Germline CDR1 reads LGHNA; CDR2 reads YSLEER. CDR3 region: CASSHLSASGSTDTQYF. The CDR3 coding sequence is TGCGCCAGCAGCCACCTGAGCGCTAGCGGTAGCACAGATACGCAGTATTTT.

This chain connects TRBV9 to TRBJ2-7, with a tentative D call TRBD2 (6 bases). V was pared by 0 bases and J by 0 bases, with 13 bases between. The CDR3 runs to 16 residues. Germline V gene lookup returns CDR1 SGDLS and CDR2 YYNGEE. The CDR3 DNA sequence: TGTGCCAGCAGCGTAGAGGACGCGGGAAGCTCCTACGAGCAGTACTTC. Its protein product is CASSVEDAGSSYEQYF.

This chain joins TRBV18 and TRBJ2-7, with 8 bases lining up with TRBD2. Trimming removed 1 base from V and 0 bases from J; junction bases left unmatched: 5. Germline V gene data show CDR1 as KGHSH and CDR2 as LQKENI. The CDR3 totals 16 residues. The CDR3 protein is CASSPLTTSGSYEQYF. CDR3 in DNA: TGTGCCAGCTCACCACTAACCACTAGCGGCTCCTACGAGCAGTACTTC.

The gene calls are TRBV5-1 and TRBJ1-5; D is uncertain. The CDR3 runs to 14 residues. Germline assignment: CDR1 SGHRS and CDR2 YFSETQ. The germline V and J ends were trimmed by 0 bases and 5 bases, with 9 bases remaining between them. The CDR3 loop is CASSLDVGDQPQHF. For the CDR3, the DNA is TGCGCCAGCAGCTTGGACGTCGGTGATCAGCCCCAGCATTTT.

V usage is TRBV7-2 and J usage is TRBJ2-1, with a weak D call TRBD2 (6 bases). The ends were cut back, 5 bases at V and 5 bases at J, with 10 bases in the middle. Germline lookup yields CDR1 SGHTA and CDR2 FQGNSA. The CDR3 totals 13 residues. CDR3 bases: TGTGCCAGCAGCCTAAGGACTAACAATGAGCAGTTCTTC. It codes for CASSLRTNNEQFF.

The table lists this clone with a count of one. The chain recombines TRBV7-3 with TRBJ1-1; a weak D match, TRBD1 (6 bases). The ends were cut back, 1 base at V and 1 base at J, with 19 bases in the middle. CDR3 length: 18 amino acids. CDR1 and CDR2 from the germline V gene are SGHTA and FQGTGA. This CDR3 is CASSLRGSGGFPNTEAFF. CDR3 coding DNA: TGTGCCAGCAGCTTAAGGGGGTCGGGGGGCTTTCCGAACACTGAAGCTTTCTTT. The whole variable domain, remainder taken from reference TRBV7-3 and TRBJ1-1, is GAGVSQTPSNKVTEKGKYVELRCDPISGHTALYWYRQSLGQGPEFLIYFQGTGAADDSGLPNDRFFAVRPEGSVSTLKIQRTERGDSAVYLCASSLRGSGGFPNTEAFFGQGTRLTVV.

The rearrangement uses TRBV6-4 and TRBJ2-2; 8 bases are a match to TRBD2. Unmatched junction bases numbered 8, after V lost 10 bases and J lost 4 bases. The CDR3 loop spans 14 amino acids. The germline V gene has CDR1 MRHNA and CDR2 SNTAGT. As DNA, the CDR3 is TGTGCCACCTCGAGCGGGAGTGGCACCGGGGAGCTGTTTTTT. Translation: CATSSGSGTGELFF.

This clone was found once. The genes are TRBV6-5 and TRBJ2-7; D might be TRBD1 (6 bases). Germline V gene lookup returns CDR1 MNHEY and CDR2 SVGAGI. V dropped 5 bases and J dropped 5 bases, with 10 bases sitting between them. This CDR3 comprises 12 residues. The CDR3 DNA sequence: TGTGCCAGCAGTGAACAGGGCGACGAGCAGTACTTC. Its protein product is CASSEQGDEQYF.

This chain joins TRBV6-5 and TRBJ1-1; D possibly corresponds to TRBD1 (5 bases). This CDR3 comprises 15 residues. Trimming stripped 2 bases from V and 1 base from J, with 11 bases between. Germline V gene sequence: CDR1 MNHEY, CDR2 SVGAGI. CDR3 coding DNA: TGTGCCAGCAGTTACCAGGGAGCGGGGAACACTGAAGCTTTCTTT. This gives the protein CASSYQGAGNTEAFF.

This sequence joins TRBV2 and TRBJ1-1; D is perhaps TRBD1 (6 bases). Between the trimmed V and J ends, which lost 1 base and 6 bases, there was a span of 15 bases. Germline CDR1 SNHLY, CDR2 FYNNEI. This CDR3 is 15 amino acids long. The CDR3 bases are TGTGCCAGCAGTGAAGTACAGGGCCGCGGGCCTGAAGCTTTCTTT. Residues: CASSEVQGRGPEAFF.

V usage is TRBV18 and J usage is TRBJ1-4; 7 bases match TRBD1. The germline V gene encodes CDR1 KGHSH and CDR2 LQKENI. The CDR3 length is 14 residues. The ends lost 3 bases at V and 8 bases at J; junction bases unmatched: 6. CDR3 coding DNA: TGTGCCAGCTCACCGGGACAGCCTGGGGAAAAACTGTTTTTT. This encodes CASSPGQPGEKLFF.

The J gene is TRBJ2-6, the V gene TRBV2; D perhaps matches TRBD1 (5 bases). Germline CDR1 reads SNHLY; CDR2 reads FYNNEI. The CDR3 length is 14 residues. The germline V and J ends were trimmed by 6 bases and 3 bases, with 9 bases remaining between them. The CDR3, as DNA: TGTGCCAGCAGAGTCAGGGATGGGGCCAACGTCCTGACTTTC. It yields the protein CASRVRDGANVLTF.